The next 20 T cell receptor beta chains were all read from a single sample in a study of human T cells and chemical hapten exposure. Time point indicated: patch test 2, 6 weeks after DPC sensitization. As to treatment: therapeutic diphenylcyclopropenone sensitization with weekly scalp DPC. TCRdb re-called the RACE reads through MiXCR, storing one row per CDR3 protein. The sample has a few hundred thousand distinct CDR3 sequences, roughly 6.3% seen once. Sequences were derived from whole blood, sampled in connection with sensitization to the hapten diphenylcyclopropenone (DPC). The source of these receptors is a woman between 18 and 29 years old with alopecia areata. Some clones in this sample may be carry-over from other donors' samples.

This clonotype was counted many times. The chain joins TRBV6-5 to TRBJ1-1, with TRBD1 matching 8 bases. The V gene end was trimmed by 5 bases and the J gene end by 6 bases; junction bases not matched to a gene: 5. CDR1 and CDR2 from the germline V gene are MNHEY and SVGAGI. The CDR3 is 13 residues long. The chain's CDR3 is CASSLDRDSEAFF. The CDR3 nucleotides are TGTGCCAGCAGTCTGGACAGGGACTCTGAAGCTTTCTTT.

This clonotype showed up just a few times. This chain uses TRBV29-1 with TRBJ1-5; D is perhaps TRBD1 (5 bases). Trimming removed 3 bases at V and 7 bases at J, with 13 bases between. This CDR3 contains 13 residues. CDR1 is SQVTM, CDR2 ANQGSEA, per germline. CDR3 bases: TGCAGCGTTGAGGAGGGGCTGGGGCAGCCCCAGCATTTT. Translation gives CSVEEGLGQPQHF.

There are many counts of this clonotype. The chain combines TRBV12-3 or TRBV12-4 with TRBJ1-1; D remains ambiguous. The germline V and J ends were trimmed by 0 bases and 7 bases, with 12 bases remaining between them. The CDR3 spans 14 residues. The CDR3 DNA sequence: TGTGCCAGCAGTTTAGCGACCCCGAGAGATGAAGCTTTCTTT. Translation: CASSLATPRDEAFF.

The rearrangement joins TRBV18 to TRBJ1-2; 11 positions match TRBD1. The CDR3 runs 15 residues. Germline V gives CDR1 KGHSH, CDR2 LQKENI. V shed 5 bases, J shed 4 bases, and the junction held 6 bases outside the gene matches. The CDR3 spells CASSSGQGAFYGYTF. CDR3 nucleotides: TGTGCCAGCTCATCCGGACAGGGGGCGTTCTATGGCTACACCTTC.

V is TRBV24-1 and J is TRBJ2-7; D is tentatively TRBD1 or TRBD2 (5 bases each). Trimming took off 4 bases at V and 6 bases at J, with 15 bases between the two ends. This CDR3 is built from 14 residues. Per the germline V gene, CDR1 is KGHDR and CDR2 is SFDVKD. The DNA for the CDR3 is TGTGCCACCAGTGAGCCCGGGACGAGGGGCGAGCAGTACTTC. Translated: CATSEPGTRGEQYF.

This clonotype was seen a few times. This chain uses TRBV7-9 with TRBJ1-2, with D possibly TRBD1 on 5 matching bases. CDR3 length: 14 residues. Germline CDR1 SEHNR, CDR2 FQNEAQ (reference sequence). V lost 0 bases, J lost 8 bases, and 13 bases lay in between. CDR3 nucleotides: TGTGCCAGCAGCTTAGCCCAGGGTATGTGGGGCTACACCTTC. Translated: CASSLAQGMWGYTF. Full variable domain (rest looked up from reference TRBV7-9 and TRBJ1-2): DTGVSQNPRHKITKRGQNVTFRCDPISEHNRLYWYRQTLGQGPEFLTYFQNEAQLEKSRLLSDRFSAERPKGSFSTLEIQRTEQGDSAMYLCASSLAQGMWGYTFGSGTRLTVV.

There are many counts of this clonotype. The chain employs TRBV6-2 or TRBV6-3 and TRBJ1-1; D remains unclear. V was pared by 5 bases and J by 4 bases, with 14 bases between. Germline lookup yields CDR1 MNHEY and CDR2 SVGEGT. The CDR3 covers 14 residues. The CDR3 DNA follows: TGTGCCAGCAGTCCTCAGGCGGTGAGCACTGAAGCTTTCTTT. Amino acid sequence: CASSPQAVSTEAFF.

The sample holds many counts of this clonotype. In DNA, the CDR3 is TGTGCCAGCAGCTCACGGGACAGAAACTATGGCTACACCTTC. Translation: CASSSRDRNYGYTF. V is TRBV6-2 or TRBV6-3 and J is TRBJ1-2; 7 nucleotides match TRBD1. The CDR3 totals 14 residues. From germline, CDR1 is MNHEY and CDR2 SVGEGT. With 6 bases clipped from V and 2 bases from J, the junction kept 6 bases outside the gene matches.

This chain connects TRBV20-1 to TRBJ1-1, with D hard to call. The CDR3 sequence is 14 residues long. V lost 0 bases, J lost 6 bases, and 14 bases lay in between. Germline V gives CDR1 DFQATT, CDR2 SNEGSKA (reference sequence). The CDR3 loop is CSARDGREVAEAFF. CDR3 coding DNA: TGCAGTGCTAGAGATGGTAGAGAAGTCGCTGAAGCTTTCTTT.

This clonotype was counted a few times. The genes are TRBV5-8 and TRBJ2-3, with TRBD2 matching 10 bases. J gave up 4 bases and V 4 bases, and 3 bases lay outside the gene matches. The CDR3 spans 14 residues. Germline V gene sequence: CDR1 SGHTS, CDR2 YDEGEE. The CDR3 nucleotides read TGTGCCAGCAGCGTTGGGACTAGCGCAGATACGCAGTATTTT. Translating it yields CASSVGTSADTQYF.

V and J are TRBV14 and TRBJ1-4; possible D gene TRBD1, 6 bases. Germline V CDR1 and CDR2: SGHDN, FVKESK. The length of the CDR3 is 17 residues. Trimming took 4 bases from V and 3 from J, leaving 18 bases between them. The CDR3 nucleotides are TGTGCCAGCAGCCCGATCGTCGGGGGCCTGGCTAATGAAAAACTGTTTTTT. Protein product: CASSPIVGGLANEKLFF.

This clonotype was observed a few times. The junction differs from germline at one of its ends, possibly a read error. The CDR3 sequence is CASSKSGLEVGTQYF. The CDR3 bases are TGTGCTAGCAGCAAAAGCGGGCTAGAAGTCGGGACCCAGTACTTC. The chain is built from TRBV7-7 and TRBJ2-5; D may be TRBD2 (6 bases). This CDR3 is 15 amino acids long. In germline, CDR1 is SSHAT, CDR2 FNYEAQ (reference sequence).

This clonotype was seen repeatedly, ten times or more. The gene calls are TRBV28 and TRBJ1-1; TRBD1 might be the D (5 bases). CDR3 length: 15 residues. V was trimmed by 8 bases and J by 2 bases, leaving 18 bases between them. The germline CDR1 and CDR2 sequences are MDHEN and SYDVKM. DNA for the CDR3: TGTGCCAGCCCCAGCCCTCAGGGAGTAAACACTGAAGCTTTCTTT. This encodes CASPSPQGVNTEAFF.

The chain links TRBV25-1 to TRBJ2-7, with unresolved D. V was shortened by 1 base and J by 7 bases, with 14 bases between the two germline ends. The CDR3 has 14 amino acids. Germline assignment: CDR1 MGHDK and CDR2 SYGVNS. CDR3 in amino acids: CASSESLPPGEQYF. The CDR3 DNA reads TGTGCCAGCAGTGAATCATTACCGCCTGGGGAGCAGTACTTC.

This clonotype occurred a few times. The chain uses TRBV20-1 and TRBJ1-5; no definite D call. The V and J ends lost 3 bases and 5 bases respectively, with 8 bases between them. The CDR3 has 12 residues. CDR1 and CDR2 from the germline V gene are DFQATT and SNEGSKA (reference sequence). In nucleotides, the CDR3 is TGCAGTGCTAGTCGGGCAGATCAGCCCCAGCATTTT. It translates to CSASRADQPQHF.

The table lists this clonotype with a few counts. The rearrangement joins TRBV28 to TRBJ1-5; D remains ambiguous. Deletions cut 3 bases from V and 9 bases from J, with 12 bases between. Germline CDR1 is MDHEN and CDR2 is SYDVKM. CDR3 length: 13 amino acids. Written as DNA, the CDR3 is TGTGCCAGCAGTTTGGGCAGCCGTGGGCCCCAGCATTTT. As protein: CASSLGSRGPQHF.

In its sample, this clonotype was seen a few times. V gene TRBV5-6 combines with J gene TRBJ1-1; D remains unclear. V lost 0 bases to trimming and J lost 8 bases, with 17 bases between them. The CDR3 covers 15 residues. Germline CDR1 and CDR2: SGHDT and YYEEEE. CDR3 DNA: TGTGCCAGCAGCTTGGAGGTTAGGCTCGGGAGAGAAGCTTTCTTT. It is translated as CASSLEVRLGREAFF. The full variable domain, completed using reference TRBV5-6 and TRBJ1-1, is DAGVTQSPTHLIKTRGQQVTLRCSPKSGHDTVSWYQQALGQGPQFIFQYYEEEERQRGNFPDRFSGHQFPNYSSELNVNALLLGDSALYLCASSLEVRLGREAFFGQGTRLTVV.

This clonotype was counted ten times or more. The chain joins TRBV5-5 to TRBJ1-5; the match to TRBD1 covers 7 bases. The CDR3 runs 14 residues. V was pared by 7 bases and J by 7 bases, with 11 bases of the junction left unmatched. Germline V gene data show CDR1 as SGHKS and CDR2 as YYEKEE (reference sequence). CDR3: CASHTGVSEQPQHF. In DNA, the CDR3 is TGTGCCAGCCATACAGGGGTCAGCGAGCAGCCCCAGCATTTT.

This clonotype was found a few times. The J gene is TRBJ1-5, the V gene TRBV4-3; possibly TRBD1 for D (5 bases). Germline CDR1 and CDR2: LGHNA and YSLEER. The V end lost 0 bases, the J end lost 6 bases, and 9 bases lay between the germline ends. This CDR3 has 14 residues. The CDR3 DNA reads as TGCGCCAGCAGCCAAGATAAGGGGCTTCAGCCCCAGCATTTT. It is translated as CASSQDKGLQPQHF.

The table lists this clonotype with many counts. In DNA form, the CDR3 reads TGTGCCAGCTCTCCCGGGACAGGGGTTCTCAATGAGCAGTTCTTC. Its protein product is CASSPGTGVLNEQFF. V is TRBV18 and J is TRBJ2-1; 10 bases are shared with TRBD1. The V gene end was trimmed by 6 bases and the J gene end by 6 bases; junction bases not matched to a gene: 8. Germline CDR1 and CDR2: KGHSH and LQKENI. This CDR3 has 15 residues.